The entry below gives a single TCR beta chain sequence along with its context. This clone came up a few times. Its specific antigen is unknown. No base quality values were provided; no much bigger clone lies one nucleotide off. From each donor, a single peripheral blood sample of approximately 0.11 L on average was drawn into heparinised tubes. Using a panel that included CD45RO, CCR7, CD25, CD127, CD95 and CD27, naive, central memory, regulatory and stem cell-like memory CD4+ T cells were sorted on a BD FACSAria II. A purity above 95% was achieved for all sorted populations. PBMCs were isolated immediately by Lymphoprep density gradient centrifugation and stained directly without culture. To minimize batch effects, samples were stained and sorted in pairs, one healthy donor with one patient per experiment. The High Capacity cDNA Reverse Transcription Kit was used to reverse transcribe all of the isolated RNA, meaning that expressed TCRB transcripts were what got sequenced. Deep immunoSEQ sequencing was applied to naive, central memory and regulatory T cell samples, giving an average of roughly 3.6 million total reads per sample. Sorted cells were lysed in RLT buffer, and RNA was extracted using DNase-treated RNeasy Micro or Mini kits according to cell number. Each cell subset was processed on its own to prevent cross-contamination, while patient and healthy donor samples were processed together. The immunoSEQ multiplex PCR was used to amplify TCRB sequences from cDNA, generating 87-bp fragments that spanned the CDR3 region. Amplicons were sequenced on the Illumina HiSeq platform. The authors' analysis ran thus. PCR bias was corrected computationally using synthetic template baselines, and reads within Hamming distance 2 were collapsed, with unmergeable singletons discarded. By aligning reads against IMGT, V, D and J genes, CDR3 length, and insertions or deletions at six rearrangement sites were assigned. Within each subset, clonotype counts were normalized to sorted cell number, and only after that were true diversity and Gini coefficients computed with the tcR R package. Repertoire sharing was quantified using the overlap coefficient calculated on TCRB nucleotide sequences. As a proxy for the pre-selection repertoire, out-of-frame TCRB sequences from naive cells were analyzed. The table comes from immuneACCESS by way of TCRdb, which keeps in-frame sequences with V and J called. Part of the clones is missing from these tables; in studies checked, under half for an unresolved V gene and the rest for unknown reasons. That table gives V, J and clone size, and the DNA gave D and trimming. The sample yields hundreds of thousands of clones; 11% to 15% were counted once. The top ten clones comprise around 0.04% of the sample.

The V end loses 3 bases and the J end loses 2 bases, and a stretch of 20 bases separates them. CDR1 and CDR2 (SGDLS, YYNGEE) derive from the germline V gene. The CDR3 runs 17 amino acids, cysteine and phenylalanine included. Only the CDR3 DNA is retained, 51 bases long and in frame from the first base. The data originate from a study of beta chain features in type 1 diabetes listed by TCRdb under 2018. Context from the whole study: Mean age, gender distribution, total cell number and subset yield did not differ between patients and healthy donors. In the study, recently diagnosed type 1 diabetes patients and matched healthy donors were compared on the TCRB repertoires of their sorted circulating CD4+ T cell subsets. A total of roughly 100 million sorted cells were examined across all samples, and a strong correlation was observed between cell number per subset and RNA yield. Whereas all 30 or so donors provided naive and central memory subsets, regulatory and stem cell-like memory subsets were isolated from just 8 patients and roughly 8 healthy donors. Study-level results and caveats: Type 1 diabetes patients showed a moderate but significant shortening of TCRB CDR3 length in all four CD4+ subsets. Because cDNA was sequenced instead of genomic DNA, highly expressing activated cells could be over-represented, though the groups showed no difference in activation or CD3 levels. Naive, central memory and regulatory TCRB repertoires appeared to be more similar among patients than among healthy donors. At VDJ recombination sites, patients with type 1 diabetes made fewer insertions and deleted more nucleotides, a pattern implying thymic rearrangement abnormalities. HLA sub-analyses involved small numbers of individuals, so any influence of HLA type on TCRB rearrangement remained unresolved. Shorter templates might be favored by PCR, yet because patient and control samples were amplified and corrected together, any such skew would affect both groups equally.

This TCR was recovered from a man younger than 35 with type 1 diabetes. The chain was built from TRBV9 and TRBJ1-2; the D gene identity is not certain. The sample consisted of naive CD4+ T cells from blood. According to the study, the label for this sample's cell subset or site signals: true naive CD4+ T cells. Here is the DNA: TGTGCCAGCAGCGCCCAGCCGGGAAGGGTAAAAAACTATGGCTACACCTTC. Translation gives CASSAQPGRVKNYGYTF.